This TCR beta chain emerged from a study of T cells in Graves' hyperthyroidism and ophthalmopathy. Overall study: Before any treatment, at initial diagnosis, peripheral blood was collected.

Germline V gene sequence: CDR1 MNHEY, CDR2 SMNVEV (reference sequence). V shed 3 bases and J shed 0 bases, with 12 bases lying between them. The CDR3 totals 15 residues. It was RNA transcripts that yielded the amplified TCR beta CDR3 regions. A set of HTBI primers served as the primers for a first-round RT-PCR of the TCR CDR3. TCRdb fed the multiplex PCR reads into MiXCR, producing one record per CDR3 protein. The data show 550,000 to 800,000 distinct CDR3 sequences, about 18% seen once. This clonotype appeared a few times. This TCR was recovered from a man in his forties or fifties with Graves' hyperthyroidism. Sample: blood. The chain employs TRBV27 and TRBJ2-7; no clear D gene. CDR3 DNA: TGTGCCAGCAGTTTTAAGGGCCCTGTCTCCTACGAGCAGTACTTC. It is translated as CASSFKGPVSYEQYF.